This entry concerns a single T cell receptor beta chain. Original processing notes: Counts of nucleated cells, estimated from reference gene primer amplification, were obtained. The repertoire was sequenced with immunoSEQ multiplex PCR; TCRdb's copy has only in-frame clones and lacks some. The V and J calls and clone size were taken over from that table, and D and trimming were inferred from the DNA. The table has around 72,000 clones, 70% to 90% seen once; the top ten hold about a tenth. The germline gives CDR1 MGHRA, CDR2 YSYEKL. The CDR3 sequence is 15 residues long. V was clipped by 4 bases and J by 6 bases, with 15 bases between them. This sample was included in a study of blood T cell repertoires in COVID-19. Study overall: Samples of COVID-19 (acute and convalescent) were obtained from the United States, Italy and Spain. The cDNA or gDNA used as material had been derived from T cells, B-cell-depleted T cells, or PBMCs.

Source material: peripheral blood. The rearrangement links TRBV4-1 to TRBJ1-4; D gene uncertain. The TCR comes from a man aged 65-85 years with active or convalescent COVID-19. CDR3 coding DNA: TGCGCCAGCAGCCCGAACGGTAACCGCGATGAAAAACTGTTTTTT. Its translation: CASSPNGNRDEKLFF.